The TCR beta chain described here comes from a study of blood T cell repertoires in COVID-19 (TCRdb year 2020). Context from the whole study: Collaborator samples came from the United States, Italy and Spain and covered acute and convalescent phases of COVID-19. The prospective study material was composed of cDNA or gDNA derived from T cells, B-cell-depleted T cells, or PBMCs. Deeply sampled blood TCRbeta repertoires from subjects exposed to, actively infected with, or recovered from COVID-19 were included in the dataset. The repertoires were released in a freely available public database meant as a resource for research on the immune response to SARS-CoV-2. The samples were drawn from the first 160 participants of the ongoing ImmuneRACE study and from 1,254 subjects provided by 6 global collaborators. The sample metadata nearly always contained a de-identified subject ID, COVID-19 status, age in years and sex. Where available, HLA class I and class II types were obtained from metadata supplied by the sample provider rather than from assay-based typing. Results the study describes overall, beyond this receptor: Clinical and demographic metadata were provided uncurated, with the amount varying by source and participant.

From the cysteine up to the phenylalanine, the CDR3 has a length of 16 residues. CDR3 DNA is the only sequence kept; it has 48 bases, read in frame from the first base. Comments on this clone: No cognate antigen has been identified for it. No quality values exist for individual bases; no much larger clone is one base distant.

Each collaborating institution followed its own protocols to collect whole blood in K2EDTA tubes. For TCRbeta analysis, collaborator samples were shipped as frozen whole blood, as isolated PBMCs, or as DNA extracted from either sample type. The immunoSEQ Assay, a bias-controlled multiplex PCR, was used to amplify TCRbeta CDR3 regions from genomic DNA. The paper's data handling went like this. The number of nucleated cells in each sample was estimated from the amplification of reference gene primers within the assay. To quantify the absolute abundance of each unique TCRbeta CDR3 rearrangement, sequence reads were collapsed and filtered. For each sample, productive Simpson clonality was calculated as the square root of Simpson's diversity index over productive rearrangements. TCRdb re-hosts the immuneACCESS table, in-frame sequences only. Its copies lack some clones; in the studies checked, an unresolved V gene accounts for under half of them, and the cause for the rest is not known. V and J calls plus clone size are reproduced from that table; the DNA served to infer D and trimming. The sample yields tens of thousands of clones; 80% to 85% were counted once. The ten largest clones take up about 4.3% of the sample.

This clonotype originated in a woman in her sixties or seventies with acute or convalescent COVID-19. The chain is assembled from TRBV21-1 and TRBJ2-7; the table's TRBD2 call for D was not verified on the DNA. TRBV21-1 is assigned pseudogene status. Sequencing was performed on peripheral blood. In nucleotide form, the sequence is TGTGCCAGCAGCAAAGCCGGCGGGGTTAGCTCCTACGAGCAGTACTTC. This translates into CASSKAGGVSSYEQYF.